The 7 T cell receptor beta chains given below trace back to one sample, sequenced in a study of shared clonotypes between healthy human individuals. Method: immunoSEQ multiplex PCR; TCRdb's copy keeps in-frame clones and lacks some. The sample holds over 2 million clones, 92% seen once. The sample consisted of naive CD4+ T cells from PBMCs. Subset indicated: CD45RA+ positively selected. The source of these receptors is a man between 18 and 29 years old in good health. Some clones in this sample may be carry-over from other donors' samples.

The chain combines TRBV7-8 with TRBJ1-5; D is unresolved. Germline CDR1 reads SGHVS; CDR2 reads FQNEAQ. V was cut by 0 bases and J by 9 bases, with 18 bases left in between. This CDR3 has 16 residues. CDR3 nucleotides: TGTGCCAGCAGCTTAGCGGGAAGCGTGGTCCTGGCGCCCCAGCATTTT. This gives the protein CASSLAGSVVLAPQHF.

The chain joins TRBV19 to TRBJ1-5, with TRBD1 as a possible D gene (5 bases). The CDR3 is 15 amino acids. Per germline, CDR1 LNHDA and CDR2 SQIVND (reference sequence). With 9 bases removed from V and 3 bases from J, the gap between germline ends came to 18 bases. The CDR3 region has the DNA TGTGCCAGGCGCCGAGGGGTAAGTTACAATCAGCCCCAGCATTTT. This gives the protein CARRRGVSYNQPQHF.

V usage is TRBV18 and J usage is TRBJ2-1; 10 bases match TRBD2. V was clipped by 3 bases and J by 3 bases; unmatched bases: 8. The germline V gene encodes CDR1 KGHSH and CDR2 LQKENI. CDR3 length: 17 amino acids. The CDR3 protein is CASSPAASGGIYNEQFF. The CDR3 nucleotides are TGTGCCAGCTCACCGGCGGCTAGCGGGGGAATCTACAATGAGCAGTTCTTC.

DNA for the CDR3: TGTGCCATCACTGACCGGGACAGGTCCACAGATACGCAGTATTTT. Translation gives CAITDRDRSTDTQYF. The chain combines TRBV10-3 with TRBJ2-3, with 8 bases fitting TRBD1. After removal of 7 bases from V and 2 bases from J, the junction contained 8 bases not matched to a gene. The CDR3 sequence is 15 residues long. Germline CDR1 reads ENHRY; CDR2 reads SYGVKD.

The chain combines TRBV7-2 with TRBJ2-5; the D is unclear. The CDR3 contains 15 residues. Germline loops: CDR1 SGHTA, CDR2 FQGNSA. Deletions cut 0 bases from V and 2 bases from J, with 10 bases between. The CDR3 region is CASSLAVGGQETQYF. The DNA of the CDR3 is TGTGCCAGCAGCTTAGCCGTGGGCGGACAAGAGACCCAGTACTTC.

The chain has TRBV5-1 and TRBJ2-5; D is perhaps TRBD1 or TRBD2 (5 bases each). Germline V gene sequence: CDR1 SGHRS, CDR2 YFSETQ. Trimming shortened V by 0 bases and J by 2 bases, and 14 bases separated the two germline ends. The CDR3 has 16 residues. CDR3: CASSLAGAAKQETQYF. Written as DNA, the CDR3 is TGCGCCAGCAGCTTGGCCGGGGCAGCGAAACAAGAGACCCAGTACTTC.

This CDR3 reads CASRRVYETDTQYF. The DNA for the CDR3 is TGTGCCAGCCGCAGGGTGTATGAGACAGATACGCAGTATTTT. The V and J genes are TRBV11-2 and TRBJ2-3, with D tentatively TRBD1 (5 bases). V lost 8 bases to trimming and J lost 3 bases, with 15 bases between them. The CDR3 is 14 amino acids. Looked up from germline, CDR1 is SGHAT and CDR2 is FQNNGV.